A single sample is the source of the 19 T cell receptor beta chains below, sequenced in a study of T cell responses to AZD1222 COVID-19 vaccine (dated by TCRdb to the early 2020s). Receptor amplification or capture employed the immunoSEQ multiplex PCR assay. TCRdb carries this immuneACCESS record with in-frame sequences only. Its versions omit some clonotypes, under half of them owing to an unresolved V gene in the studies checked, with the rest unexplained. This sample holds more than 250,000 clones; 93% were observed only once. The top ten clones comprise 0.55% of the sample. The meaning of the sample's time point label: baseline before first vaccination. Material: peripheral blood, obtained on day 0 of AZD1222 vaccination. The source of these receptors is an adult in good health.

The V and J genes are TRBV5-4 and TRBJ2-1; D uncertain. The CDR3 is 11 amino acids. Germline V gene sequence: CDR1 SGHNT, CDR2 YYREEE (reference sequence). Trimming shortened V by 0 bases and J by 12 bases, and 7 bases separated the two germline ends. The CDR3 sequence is CASSLGPRQFF. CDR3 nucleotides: TGTGCCAGCAGCTTGGGGCCCAGGCAGTTCTTC.

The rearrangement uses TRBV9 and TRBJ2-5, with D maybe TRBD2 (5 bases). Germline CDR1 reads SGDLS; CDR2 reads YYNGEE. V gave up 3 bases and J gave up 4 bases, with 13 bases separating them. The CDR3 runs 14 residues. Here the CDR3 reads CASSGGSRVETQYF. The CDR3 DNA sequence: TGTGCCAGCAGCGGCGGGTCCCGGGTAGAGACCCAGTACTTC.

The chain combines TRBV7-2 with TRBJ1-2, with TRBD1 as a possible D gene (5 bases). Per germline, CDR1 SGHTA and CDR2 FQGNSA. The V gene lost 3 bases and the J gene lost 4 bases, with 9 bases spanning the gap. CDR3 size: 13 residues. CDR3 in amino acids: CASSLGQPYGYTF. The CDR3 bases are TGTGCCAGCAGCTTGGGGCAGCCCTATGGCTACACCTTC.

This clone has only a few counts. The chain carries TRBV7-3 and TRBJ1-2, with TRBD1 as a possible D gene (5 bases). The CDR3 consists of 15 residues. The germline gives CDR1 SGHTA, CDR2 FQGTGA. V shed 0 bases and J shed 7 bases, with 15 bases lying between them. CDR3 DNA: TGTGCCAGCAGCTTAACTCCCAGGGTGGAGGGTGGCTACACCTTC. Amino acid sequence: CASSLTPRVEGGYTF.

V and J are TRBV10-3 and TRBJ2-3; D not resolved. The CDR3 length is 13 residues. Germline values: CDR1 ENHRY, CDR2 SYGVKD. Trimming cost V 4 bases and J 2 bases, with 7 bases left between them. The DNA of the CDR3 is TGTGCCATCAGTGGGGCATCCACAGATACGCAGTATTTT. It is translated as CAISGASTDTQYF.

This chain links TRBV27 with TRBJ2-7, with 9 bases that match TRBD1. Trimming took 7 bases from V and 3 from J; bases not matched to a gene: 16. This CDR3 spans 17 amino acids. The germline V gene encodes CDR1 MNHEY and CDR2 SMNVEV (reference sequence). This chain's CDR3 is CASNLIRGQGVLYEQYF. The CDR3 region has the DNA TGTGCCAGCAACCTCATCCGGGGACAGGGAGTGCTCTACGAGCAGTACTTC.

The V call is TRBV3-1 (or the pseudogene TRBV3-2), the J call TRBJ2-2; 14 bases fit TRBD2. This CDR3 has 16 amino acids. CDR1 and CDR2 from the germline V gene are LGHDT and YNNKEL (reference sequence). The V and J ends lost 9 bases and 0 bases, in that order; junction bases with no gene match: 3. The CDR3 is CARGLAGAPNTGELFF. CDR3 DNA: TGTGCCAGGGGACTAGCGGGGGCCCCGAACACCGGGGAGCTGTTTTTT.

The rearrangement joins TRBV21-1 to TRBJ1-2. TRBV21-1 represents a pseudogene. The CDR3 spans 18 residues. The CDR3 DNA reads TGTGCCAGCAGCGCCCGGGGAGGGGAGGAGGGGGCTTTCTATGGCTACACCTTC. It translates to CASSARGGEEGAFYGYTF.

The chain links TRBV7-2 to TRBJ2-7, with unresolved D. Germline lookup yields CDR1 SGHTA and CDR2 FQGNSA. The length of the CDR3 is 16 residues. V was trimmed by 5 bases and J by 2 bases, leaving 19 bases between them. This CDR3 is CASSIAPGTSTYEQYF. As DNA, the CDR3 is TGTGCCAGCAGCATTGCCCCGGGTACTTCTACCTACGAGCAGTACTTC.

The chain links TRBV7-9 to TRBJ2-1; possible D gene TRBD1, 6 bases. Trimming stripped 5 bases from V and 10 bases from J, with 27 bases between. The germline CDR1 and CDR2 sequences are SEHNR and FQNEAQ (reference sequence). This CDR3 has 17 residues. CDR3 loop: CASSPWPQGWRVGEQFF. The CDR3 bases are TGTGCCAGCAGCCCCTGGCCGCAGGGGTGGCGGGTAGGGGAGCAGTTCTTC.

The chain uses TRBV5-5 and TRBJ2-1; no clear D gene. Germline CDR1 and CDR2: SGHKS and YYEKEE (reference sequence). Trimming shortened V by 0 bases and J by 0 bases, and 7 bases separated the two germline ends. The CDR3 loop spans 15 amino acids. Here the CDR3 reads CASSLAWSSYNEQFF. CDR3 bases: TGTGCCAGCAGCTTGGCGTGGTCCTCCTACAATGAGCAGTTCTTC.

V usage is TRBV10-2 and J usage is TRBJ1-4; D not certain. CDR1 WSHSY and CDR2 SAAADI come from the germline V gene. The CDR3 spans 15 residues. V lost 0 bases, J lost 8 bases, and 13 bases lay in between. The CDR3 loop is CASSESNRVREKLFF. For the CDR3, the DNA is TGCGCCAGCAGTGAGTCGAATAGGGTGCGAGAAAAACTGTTTTTT.

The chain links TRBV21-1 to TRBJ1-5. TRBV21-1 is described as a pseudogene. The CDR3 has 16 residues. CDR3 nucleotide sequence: TGTGCCAGCAGCAAGGCAACTCGGGGTTCCAATCAGCCCCAGCATTTT. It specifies CASSKATRGSNQPQHF.

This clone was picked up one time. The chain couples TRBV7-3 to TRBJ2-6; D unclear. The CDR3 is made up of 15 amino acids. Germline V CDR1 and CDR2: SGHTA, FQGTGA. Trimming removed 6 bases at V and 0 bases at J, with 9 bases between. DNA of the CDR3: TGTGCCAGCAGTTCTCGGAACTCTGGGGCCAACGTCCTGACTTTC. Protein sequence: CASSSRNSGANVLTF.

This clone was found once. CDR3 in amino acids: CASSRAGGDEQYF. CDR3 DNA: TGCGCCAGCTCTAGGGCAGGGGGCGACGAGCAGTACTTC. The V call is TRBV5-1, the J call TRBJ2-7; TRBD1 aligns across 8 bases. The V gene end was trimmed by 7 bases and the J gene end by 5 bases; junction bases not matched to a gene: 8. The CDR3 sequence is 13 residues long. CDR1 and CDR2 from the germline V gene are SGHRS and YFSETQ.

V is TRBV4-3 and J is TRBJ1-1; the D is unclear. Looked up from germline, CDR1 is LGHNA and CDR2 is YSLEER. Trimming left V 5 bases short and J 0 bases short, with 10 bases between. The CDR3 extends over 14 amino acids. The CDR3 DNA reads TGCGCCAGCAGCACTGGGTTAATGAACACTGAAGCTTTCTTT. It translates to CASSTGLMNTEAFF.

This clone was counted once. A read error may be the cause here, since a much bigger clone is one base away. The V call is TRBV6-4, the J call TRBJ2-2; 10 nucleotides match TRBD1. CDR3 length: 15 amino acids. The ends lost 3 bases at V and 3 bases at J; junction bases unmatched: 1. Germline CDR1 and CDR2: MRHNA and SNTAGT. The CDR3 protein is CASSDGTGDTGELFF. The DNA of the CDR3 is TGTGCCAGCAGTGATGGGACAGGGGACACCGGGGAGCTGTTTTTT.

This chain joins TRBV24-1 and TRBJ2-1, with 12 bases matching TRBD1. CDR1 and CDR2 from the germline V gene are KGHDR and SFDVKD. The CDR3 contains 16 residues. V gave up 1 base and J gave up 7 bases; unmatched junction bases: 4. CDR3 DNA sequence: TGTGCCACCAGTGATTTCCGGGACAGGGGGCGGAATGAGCAGTTCTTC. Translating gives CATSDFRDRGRNEQFF.

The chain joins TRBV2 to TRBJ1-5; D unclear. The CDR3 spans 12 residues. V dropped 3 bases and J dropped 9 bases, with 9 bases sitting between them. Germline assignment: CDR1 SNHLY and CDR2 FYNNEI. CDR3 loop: CASSDGASPQHF. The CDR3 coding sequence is TGTGCCAGCAGTGATGGTGCATCGCCCCAGCATTTT.